Listed here are 30 T cell receptor beta chains from one sample, sequenced in a study of shared clonotypes between healthy human individuals. The repertoire was sequenced with immunoSEQ multiplex PCR; TCRdb's copy has only in-frame clones and lacks some. Of about 470,000 clones listed, 70% to 80% were seen once; the top ten hold roughly an eighth. Sequencing used PBMCs. These receptors were obtained from a woman in her 40s in good health. Some clones in this sample may be carry-over from other donors' samples.

The chain joins TRBV7-2 to TRBJ2-1, with no clear D. The CDR3 covers 12 residues. Between the trimmed V and J ends, which lost 2 bases and 9 bases, there was a span of 8 bases. Per germline, CDR1 SGHTA and CDR2 FQGNSA. The CDR3 sequence is CASSLTPGEQFF. In nucleotides, the CDR3 is TGTGCCAGCAGCTTAACCCCTGGTGAGCAGTTCTTC.

The chain joins TRBV18 to TRBJ2-7; D not resolved. V was clipped by 1 base and J by 0 bases, with 10 bases between them. The CDR3 runs to 15 residues. Germline CDR1 is KGHSH and CDR2 is LQKENI. The CDR3 coding sequence is TGTGCCAGCTCACCACAGGAATCCCTCTCCTACGAGCAGTACTTC. The encoded protein is CASSPQESLSYEQYF.

The chain uses TRBV6-5 and TRBJ2-7; 11 bases match TRBD2. The CDR3 is made up of 15 amino acids. With V trimmed by 4 bases and J by 6 bases, 8 bases remained unmatched. CDR1 and CDR2 (germline): MNHEY, SVGAGI. Written as DNA, the CDR3 is TGTGCCAGCAGTTTCAACCCCCTAGCGGGAGGCGAGCAGTACTTC. As protein: CASSFNPLAGGEQYF.

This clone has more than one count but fewer than ten. This sequence joins TRBV28 and TRBJ2-7; weak D call: TRBD1 (5 bases). CDR3 length: 12 residues. V lost 7 bases to trimming and J lost 5 bases, with 12 bases between them. Germline CDR1 and CDR2: MDHEN and SYDVKM. In DNA, the CDR3 is TGTGCCAGCACGGCAGGGTCGAACGAGCAGTACTTC. This codes for CASTAGSNEQYF.

The chain recombines TRBV5-1 with TRBJ2-5; no firm D call. This CDR3 contains 14 residues. In germline, CDR1 is SGHRS, CDR2 YFSETQ. V was pared by 0 bases and J by 4 bases, with 10 bases between. The CDR3: CASSLVGPGETQYF. The CDR3 DNA is TGCGCCAGCAGCTTGGTGGGCCCGGGAGAGACCCAGTACTTC.

This clone came up a few times. The V gene is TRBV7-2, the J gene TRBJ1-5; maybe TRBD1 (6 bases). The CDR3 consists of 16 residues. Germline CDR1 and CDR2: SGHTA and FQGNSA. The ends were cut back, 4 bases at V and 1 base at J, with 14 bases in the middle. CDR3 region: CASSSYRTGSNQPQHF. The CDR3 bases are TGTGCCAGCAGCTCCTATCGAACAGGGAGCAATCAGCCCCAGCATTTT.

This chain links TRBV19 with TRBJ2-1; 7 nucleotides line up with TRBD2. With 4 bases clipped from V and 9 bases from J, the junction kept 6 bases outside the gene matches. The germline CDR1 and CDR2 sequences are LNHDA and SQIVND (reference sequence). The CDR3 extends over 13 amino acids. CDR3 amino acids: CASSRLALGEQFF. As DNA, the CDR3 is TGTGCCAGTAGTAGACTAGCCCTTGGTGAGCAGTTCTTC.

Comment on this clone: Other DNA sequences in this specimen translate into the identical CDR3. Here the CDR3 DNA reads TGCGCCAGCAGCTTGAGACAGGGATACGAGCAGTACTTC. Encoded protein: CASSLRQGYEQYF. This sequence joins TRBV5-1 and TRBJ2-5; 7 bases fit TRBD1. The DNA end is a closer match to TRBJ2-7, so the J assignment may be wrong. The CDR3 totals 13 residues. CDR1 and CDR2 (germline): SGHRS, YFSETQ.

This chain links TRBV2 with TRBJ2-4, with 11 nucleotides matching TRBD2. The CDR3 spans 19 residues. With V trimmed by 6 bases and J by 3 bases, 16 bases remained unmatched. The germline gives CDR1 SNHLY, CDR2 FYNNEI. This CDR3 reads CASRDIAGGPRIDKNIQYF. The CDR3 bases are TGTGCCAGCAGAGATATAGCGGGAGGGCCGAGGATTGACAAAAACATTCAGTACTTC. The full variable domain, rest sourced from reference TRBV2 and TRBJ2-4, is EPEVTQTPSHQVTQMGQEVILRCVPISNHLYFYWYRQILGQKVEFLVSFYNNEISEKSEIFDDQFSVERPDGSNFTLKIRSTKLEDSAMYFCASRDIAGGPRIDKNIQYFGAGTRLSVL.

The chain has TRBV5-1 and TRBJ2-2; a weak D match, TRBD1 (5 bases). V was clipped by 4 bases and J by 3 bases, with 13 bases between them. Germline V gives CDR1 SGHRS, CDR2 YFSETQ. CDR3 length: 15 amino acids. This CDR3 reads CASSPAVGDTGELFF. In nucleotides, the CDR3 is TGCGCCAGCAGCCCGGCGGTAGGGGACACCGGGGAGCTGTTTTTT.

CDR3 sequence: CASSSRLGSTGELFF. The DNA for the CDR3 is TGTGCCAGCAGCTCCCGGTTGGGGAGCACCGGGGAGCTGTTTTTT. V is TRBV13 and J is TRBJ2-2; tentative D call: TRBD2 (5 bases). The CDR3 extends over 15 amino acids. CDR1 is PRHDT, CDR2 FYEKMQ, per germline (reference sequence). The germline V and J ends were trimmed by 4 bases and 4 bases, with 13 bases remaining between them.

The genes are TRBV5-1 and TRBJ1-5; D not certain. V was pared by 0 bases and J by 0 bases, with 7 bases between. The CDR3 covers 15 residues. Per germline, CDR1 SGHRS and CDR2 YFSETQ. CDR3 protein: CASSLGPHSNQPQHF. CDR3 nucleotide sequence: TGCGCCAGCAGCTTGGGACCGCATAGCAATCAGCCCCAGCATTTT. Filled out from reference TRBV5-1 and TRBJ1-5, the complete variable domain reads KAGVTQTPRYLIKTRGQQVTLSCSPISGHRSVSWYQQTPGQGLQFLFEYFSETQRNKGNFPGRFSGRQFSNSRSEMNVSTLELGDSALYLCASSLGPHSNQPQHFGDGTRLSIL.

The J gene is TRBJ2-7, the V gene TRBV15; 7 nucleotides match TRBD2. The CDR3 is made up of 16 amino acids. Germline V gene data show CDR1 as LNHNV and CDR2 as YYDKDF (reference sequence). V lost 1 base to trimming and J lost 3 bases; unmatched junction nucleotides: 9. CDR3 sequence (DNA): TGTGCCACCAGCAGAGTCGACTGGGGGGGTCGCTACGAGCAGTACTTC. It specifies CATSRVDWGGRYEQYF.

The chain combines TRBV15 with TRBJ2-7; D unresolved. CDR3 length: 14 residues. V gave up 3 bases and J gave up 3 bases, with 12 bases separating them. Germline values: CDR1 LNHNV, CDR2 YYDKDF (reference sequence). The chain's CDR3 is CATSRSLGLYEQYF. Written as DNA, the CDR3 is TGTGCCACCAGCAGGAGTCTAGGTCTCTACGAGCAGTACTTC.

The rearrangement joins TRBV28 to TRBJ2-1; TRBD2 is a possible D gene (6 bases). The CDR3 totals 14 residues. V was clipped by 6 bases and J by 2 bases, with 11 bases between them. Looked up from germline, CDR1 is MDHEN and CDR2 is SYDVKM. The CDR3 is CASSLRETYNEQFF. DNA for the CDR3: TGTGCCAGCAGCCTCCGGGAGACCTACAATGAGCAGTTCTTC.

The rearrangement joins TRBV9 to TRBJ2-7; the D gene is possibly TRBD2 (6 bases). The germline V gene encodes CDR1 SGDLS and CDR2 YYNGEE. This CDR3 region has 14 residues. The ends were cut back, 0 bases at V and 3 bases at J, with 10 bases in the middle. The DNA of the CDR3 is TGTGCCAGCAGCGTAGGGGGAGGTGGCTACGAGCAGTACTTC. Its protein is CASSVGGGGYEQYF.

This chain joins TRBV7-2 and TRBJ2-1; D call uncertain. Trimming stripped 7 bases from V and 0 bases from J, with 10 bases between. The CDR3 is 14 residues long. In germline, CDR1 is SGHTA, CDR2 FQGNSA. CDR3 protein: CASTSDSSYNEQFF. DNA for the CDR3: TGTGCCAGCACCAGCGATAGCTCCTACAATGAGCAGTTCTTC. Full variable domain (outside the CDR3, taken from reference TRBV7-2 and TRBJ2-1): GAGVSQSPSNKVTEKGKDVELRCDPISGHTALYWYRQSLGQGLEFLIYFQGNSAPDKSGLPSDRFSAERTGGSVSTLTIQRTQQEDSAVYLCASTSDSSYNEQFFGPGTRLTVL.

This clone appeared once. The genes are TRBV2 and TRBJ2-3; D unclear. Between the trimmed V and J ends, which lost 5 bases and 4 bases, there was a span of 10 bases. Per germline, CDR1 SNHLY and CDR2 FYNNEI. The CDR3 is made up of 13 amino acids. The chain's CDR3 is CASSTRPADTQYF. The DNA for the CDR3 is TGTGCCAGCAGTACAAGACCAGCAGATACGCAGTATTTT.

J is TRBJ2-3 and V is TRBV21-1; TRBD2, the table's D call, lacks a check against the DNA. TRBV21-1 is tagged as a pseudogene. This CDR3 spans 16 amino acids. CDR3 region: CASSKRASSCTDTQYF. The DNA of the CDR3 is TGTGCCAGCAGCAAAAGGGCTAGCTCCTGCACAGATACGCAGTATTTT.

The rearrangement joins TRBV20-1 to TRBJ2-7, with D uncertain. Trimming removed 6 bases from V and 3 bases from J, with 9 bases in between. The CDR3 has 11 residues. Per the germline V gene, CDR1 is DFQATT and CDR2 is SNEGSKA (reference sequence). The CDR3 region is CSAGLGYEQYF. DNA of the CDR3: TGCAGTGCAGGGTTAGGCTACGAGCAGTACTTC.

In the case of this clone: A far larger clone is off by one base, so a read error is likely. The chain joins TRBV4-2 to TRBJ1-2, with D possibly matching TRBD1 (5 bases). In germline, CDR1 is LGHNA, CDR2 YNFKEQ. V was trimmed by 4 bases and J by 4 bases, leaving 22 bases between them. This CDR3 has 17 amino acids. CDR3 sequence (DNA): TGTGCCAGCAGCCCAAGGTCGGGCAGGGAGTACGGCTATGGCTACACCTTC. This sequence encodes CASSPRSGREYGYGYTF.

The V gene is TRBV29-1, the J gene TRBJ1-3; 8 nucleotides line up with TRBD1. The germline V gene has CDR1 SQVTM and CDR2 ANQGSEA. This CDR3 has 18 amino acids. Unmatched junction bases numbered 11, after V lost 1 base and J lost 0 bases. The CDR3 loop reads CSVEAIRDRLFSGNTIYF. CDR3 DNA: TGCAGCGTTGAAGCCATCCGGGACAGGCTCTTCTCTGGAAACACCATATATTTT.

This rearrangement joins TRBV28 to TRBJ2-3, with 13 bases that match TRBD2. The CDR3 totals 16 residues. V shed 3 bases and J 4 bases; nucleotides not matched to a gene: 4. The germline gives CDR1 MDHEN, CDR2 SYDVKM. CDR3: CASSLGTSGTADTQYF. The CDR3 DNA reads TGTGCCAGCAGTTTGGGGACTAGCGGGACGGCAGATACGCAGTATTTT.

This clone came up once. The chain recombines TRBV30 with TRBJ2-2, with TRBD2 matching over 14 bases. CDR3 length: 17 residues. Germline V gene sequence: CDR1 GTSNPN, CDR2 SVGIG (reference sequence). Trimming removed 5 bases from V and 5 bases from J; junction bases left unmatched: 10. In nucleotides, the CDR3 is TGTGCCTGGGACCGGGGGCGGACTAGCGGGAGGACCGGGGAGCTGTTTTTT. Translated: CAWDRGRTSGRTGELFF.

The chain uses TRBV7-3 and TRBJ2-1; D possibly corresponds to TRBD2 (6 bases). V lost 1 base, J lost 0 bases, and 10 bases lay in between. CDR1 is SGHTA, CDR2 FQGTGA, per germline. The CDR3 contains 16 residues. CDR3 residues: CASSLNLAASYNEQFF. In DNA form, the CDR3 reads TGTGCCAGCAGCTTAAACTTAGCGGCCTCCTACAATGAGCAGTTCTTC.

This clone was observed a handful of times. Other DNA sequences from this sample encode an identical CDR3 as well. The V call is TRBV30, the J call TRBJ2-3; TRBD2 aligns across 11 bases. CDR3 size: 16 residues. The ends lost 0 bases at V and 6 bases at J; junction bases unmatched: 8. In germline, CDR1 is GTSNPN, CDR2 SVGIG (reference sequence). As DNA, the CDR3 is TGTGCCTGGAGTGTAGGGCTAGCGGGAGGAGGGGATACGCAGTATTTT. Translated: CAWSVGLAGGGDTQYF.

The rearrangement joins TRBV28 to TRBJ2-7, with D possibly TRBD1 on 7 matching bases. V was clipped by 5 bases and J by 6 bases, with 17 bases between them. This CDR3 has 14 residues. Germline CDR1 reads MDHEN; CDR2 reads SYDVKM. This CDR3 is CASSPTTGRLEQYF. CDR3 nucleotide sequence: TGTGCCAGCAGTCCCACGACAGGGAGGCTCGAGCAGTACTTC.

The chain has TRBV27 and TRBJ2-7, with TRBD1 matching over 7 bases. V lost 6 bases and J lost 4; bases outside the gene matches: 9. Looked up from germline, CDR1 is MNHEY and CDR2 is SMNVEV (reference sequence). This CDR3 region has 14 residues. CDR3: CASRPRGWVYEQYF. CDR3 sequence (DNA): TGTGCCAGCAGACCCAGGGGGTGGGTATACGAGCAGTACTTC.

The V and J genes are TRBV2 and TRBJ2-3; 13 bases fit TRBD2. V dropped 6 bases and J dropped 3; count of bases not matched to a gene: 3. Germline values: CDR1 SNHLY, CDR2 FYNNEI. The CDR3 spans 15 residues. This CDR3 is CASSRLAGGTDTQYF. The CDR3 DNA follows: TGTGCCAGCAGCCGACTAGCGGGAGGTACAGATACGCAGTATTTT. Looking up the rest from reference TRBV2 and TRBJ2-3 gives the full variable domain: EPEVTQTPSHQVTQMGQEVILRCVPISNHLYFYWYRQILGQKVEFLVSFYNNEISEKSEIFDDQFSVERPDGSNFTLKIRSTKLEDSAMYFCASSRLAGGTDTQYFGPGTRLTVL.

The rearrangement links TRBV5-1 to TRBJ1-1; D not certain. Per germline, CDR1 SGHRS and CDR2 YFSETQ. The length of the CDR3 is 14 residues. V lost 0 bases, J lost 2 bases, and 8 bases lay in between. The DNA for the CDR3 is TGCGCCAGCAGCTTGGACAGCTATAACACTGAAGCTTTCTTT. It is translated as CASSLDSYNTEAFF. The full variable domain, with the rest looked up from reference TRBV5-1 and TRBJ1-1, is KAGVTQTPRYLIKTRGQQVTLSCSPISGHRSVSWYQQTPGQGLQFLFEYFSETQRNKGNFPGRFSGRQFSNSRSEMNVSTLELGDSALYLCASSLDSYNTEAFFGQGTRLTVV.